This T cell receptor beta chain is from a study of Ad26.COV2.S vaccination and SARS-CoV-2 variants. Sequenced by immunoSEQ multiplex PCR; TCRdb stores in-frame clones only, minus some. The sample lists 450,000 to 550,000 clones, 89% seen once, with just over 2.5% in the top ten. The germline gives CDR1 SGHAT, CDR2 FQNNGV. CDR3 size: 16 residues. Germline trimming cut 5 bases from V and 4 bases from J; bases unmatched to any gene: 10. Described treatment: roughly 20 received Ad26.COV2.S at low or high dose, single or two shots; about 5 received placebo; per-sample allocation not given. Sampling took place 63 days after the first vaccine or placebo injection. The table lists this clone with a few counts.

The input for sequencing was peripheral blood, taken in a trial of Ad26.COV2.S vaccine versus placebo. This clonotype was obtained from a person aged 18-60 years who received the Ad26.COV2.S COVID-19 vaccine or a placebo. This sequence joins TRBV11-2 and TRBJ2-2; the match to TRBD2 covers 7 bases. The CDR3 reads CASSPYGRTGTGELFF. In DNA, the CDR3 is TGTGCCAGCAGCCCTTACGGGAGGACGGGCACCGGGGAGCTGTTTTTT.